Each of the 28 T cell receptor beta chains below was sequenced from the same sample in a study of cytomegalovirus exposure and HLA in healthy donors. The PCR employed 60 Vbeta primers together with 13 Jbeta primers. Libraries were prepared by immunoSEQ multiplex PCR; TCRdb keeps only in-frame clonotypes and omits some of them. Of approximately 30,000 clones listed, less than 75% are singletons. Input material: PBMCs. These receptors all come from a man aged 35 to 55 in good health and CMV-seropositive.

This clone was recorded a few times. CDR3 sequence: CAISGQPGTQYF. The CDR3 DNA reads as TGTGCCATCAGTGGACAGCCAGGGACCCAGTACTTC. The rearrangement uses TRBV10-3 and TRBJ2-5; possibly TRBD1 for D (5 bases). The CDR3 is made up of 12 amino acids. CDR1 is ENHRY, CDR2 SYGVKD, per germline. V lost 4 bases and J lost 7, with 10 bases in between.

In this sample, this clone turned up once. The chain employs TRBV5-1 and TRBJ1-1; no definite D call. Germline CDR1 and CDR2: SGHRS and YFSETQ. Trimming shortened V by 0 bases and J by 3 bases, and 9 bases separated the two germline ends. The CDR3 spans 14 residues. This CDR3 is CASSLGFPDTEAFF. For the CDR3, the DNA is TGCGCCAGCAGCTTGGGTTTTCCGGACACTGAAGCTTTCTTT.

This clone was seen only a few times. The rearrangement links TRBV7-2 to TRBJ1-2; perhaps TRBD1 as D (5 bases). Trimming left V 4 bases short and J 4 bases short, with 16 bases between. The germline V gene has CDR1 SGHTA and CDR2 FQGNSA. There are 15 residues in the CDR3. CDR3 sequence: CASSSVQGSGYGYTF. The CDR3 bases are TGTGCCAGCAGCTCGGTCCAGGGTAGTGGCTATGGCTACACCTTC.

V is TRBV7-9 and J is TRBJ2-3; unclear D gene. The CDR3 consists of 10 residues. V was trimmed by 7 bases and J by 7 bases, leaving 6 bases between them. In germline, CDR1 is SEHNR, CDR2 FQNEAQ (reference sequence). The CDR3 loop is CASNMNTQYF. In DNA, the CDR3 is TGTGCCAGCAACATGAATACGCAGTATTTT.

V usage is TRBV29-1 and J usage is TRBJ2-3, with TRBD2 identical over 12 bases. Germline CDR1 SQVTM, CDR2 ANQGSEA. The CDR3 has 15 amino acids. The trim removed 4 bases at V and 5 bases at J, leaving 7 bases unmatched. The CDR3 coding sequence is TGCAGCGTTGGGGGACTAGCGGGCGGAGAAGATACGCAGTATTTT. As protein: CSVGGLAGGEDTQYF.

The V call is TRBV19, the J call TRBJ1-5; maybe TRBD1 (6 bases). The CDR3 has 13 residues. V was clipped by 4 bases and J by 15 bases, with 19 bases between them. Germline CDR1 reads LNHDA; CDR2 reads SQIVND (reference sequence). CDR3 nucleotide sequence: TGTGCCAGTAGTACCAGACAGGCCCCAGAGGGGCATTTT. Translating it yields CASSTRQAPEGHF. Full variable domain (missing parts from reference TRBV19 and TRBJ1-5): DGGITQSPKYLFRKEGQNVTLSCEQNLNHDAMYWYRQDPGQGLRLIYYSQIVNDFQKGDIAEGYSVSREKKESFPLTVTSAQKNPTAFYLCASSTRQAPEGHFGDGTRLSIL.

The chain combines TRBV19 with TRBJ2-2; D not certain. The CDR3 covers 15 residues. V was clipped by 3 bases and J by 1 base, with 9 bases between them. The germline gives CDR1 LNHDA, CDR2 SQIVND (reference sequence). The CDR3 region has the DNA TGTGCCAGTAGTATTTCGGCAGGGAACACCGGGGAGCTGTTTTTT. It specifies CASSISAGNTGELFF.

The CDR3 loop reads CASKGQGRVNTEAFF. The CDR3 bases are TGTGCCAGCAAAGGACAGGGAAGGGTGAACACTGAAGCTTTCTTT. This chain connects TRBV6-6 to TRBJ1-1; 8 positions match TRBD1. Trimming removed 7 bases from V and 0 bases from J; junction bases left unmatched: 7. The CDR3 is 15 amino acids. Germline values: CDR1 MNHNY, CDR2 SVGAGI (reference sequence).

V and J are TRBV10-3 and TRBJ2-3, with 8 bases aligning to TRBD1. Germline CDR1 reads ENHRY; CDR2 reads SYGVKD. CDR3 length equals 15 residues. V lost 6 bases to trimming and J lost 1 base; unmatched junction nucleotides: 6. The DNA for the CDR3 is TGTGCCATCAGGGGGTCAGGGGGCGGCACAGATACGCAGTATTTT. It specifies CAIRGSGGGTDTQYF.

The rearrangement joins TRBV5-1 to TRBJ1-1; no reliable D call. Per the germline V gene, CDR1 is SGHRS and CDR2 is YFSETQ. The CDR3 length is 15 residues. V was clipped by 1 base and J by 1 base, with 11 bases between them. Written as DNA, the CDR3 is TGCGCCAGCAGCTTGATCCGTACAACGAACACTGAAGCTTTCTTT. It translates to CASSLIRTTNTEAFF.

For the CDR3, the DNA is TGTGCCAGCAGTACAGGGCAAGAGACCCAGTACTTC. Encoded protein: CASSTGQETQYF. J is TRBJ2-5 and V is TRBV28; possibly TRBD1 for D (6 bases). Between the trimmed V and J ends, which lost 5 bases and 2 bases, there was a span of 6 bases. This CDR3 has 12 residues. The V gene's germline CDR1 is MDHEN and CDR2 SYDVKM.

This chain uses TRBV5-4 with TRBJ2-5; TRBD1 aligns across 7 bases. This CDR3 is built from 13 residues. Trimming cost V 4 bases and J 4 bases; bases outside gene matches: 4. The germline V gene has CDR1 SGHNT and CDR2 YYREEE (reference sequence). In nucleotides, the CDR3 is TGTGCCAGCAGCAGAACAGGGGCAGAGACCCAGTACTTC. It translates to CASSRTGAETQYF.

The V and J genes are TRBV6-5 and TRBJ2-5; possible D gene TRBD1, 6 bases. Germline V gene sequence: CDR1 MNHEY, CDR2 SVGAGI. This CDR3 spans 13 amino acids. The ends were cut back, 5 bases at V and 5 bases at J, with 12 bases in the middle. Written as DNA, the CDR3 is TGTGCCAGCAGTACAACAGGGTGGGAGACCCAGTACTTC. Protein sequence: CASSTTGWETQYF.

This chain links TRBV11-3 with TRBJ2-5; TRBD1 matches 7 bases. This CDR3 is built from 15 residues. Losses at the gene ends were 4 bases for V and 3 bases for J; bases not matched to a gene: 8. The V gene's germline CDR1 is SGHNT and CDR2 YENEEA. The CDR3 here is CASSSDREREETQYF. The CDR3 DNA reads as TGTGCCAGCAGCTCTGACAGGGAGAGGGAAGAGACCCAGTACTTC.

This chain joins TRBV5-1 and TRBJ1-4; unclear D gene. Germline V gene lookup returns CDR1 SGHRS and CDR2 YFSETQ. The CDR3 contains 14 residues. V lost 4 bases and J 4 bases, leaving 11 bases between the germline ends. The CDR3 DNA reads TGCGCCAGCAGCCAAATCGGGAGTAATGAAAAACTGTTTTTT. It translates to CASSQIGSNEKLFF.

The chain links TRBV2 to TRBJ1-2; possibly TRBD1 for D (5 bases). Germline CDR1 SNHLY, CDR2 FYNNEI. V lost 6 bases, J lost 7 bases, and 15 bases lay in between. The CDR3 has 13 residues. The CDR3: CASRIGQGGGYTF. CDR3 nucleotide sequence: TGTGCCAGCAGAATTGGGCAGGGTGGTGGCTACACCTTC.

V and J are TRBV5-1 and TRBJ2-2, with TRBD2 matching over 7 bases. The germline V gene encodes CDR1 SGHRS and CDR2 YFSETQ. The V gene end was trimmed by 4 bases and the J gene end by 1 base; junction bases not matched to a gene: 7. This CDR3 is 16 amino acids long. In nucleotides, the CDR3 is TGCGCCAGCAGCCCGGAGCCGGGAGGGAACACCGGGGAGCTGTTTTTT. Its translation is CASSPEPGGNTGELFF. Supplemented by reference TRBV5-1 and TRBJ2-2, the full variable domain reads KAGVTQTPRYLIKTRGQQVTLSCSPISGHRSVSWYQQTPGQGLQFLFEYFSETQRNKGNFPGRFSGRQFSNSRSEMNVSTLELGDSALYLCASSPEPGGNTGELFFGEGSRLTVL.

This clone appeared a few times. The gene calls are TRBV5-8 and TRBJ1-3; D is unresolved. The CDR3 is 14 amino acids. The V end was cut by 4 bases, the J end by 0 bases, with 8 bases between. Germline V gene lookup returns CDR1 SGHTS and CDR2 YDEGEE. CDR3 sequence (DNA): TGTGCCAGCAGCCTTCGGTACTCTGGAAACACCATATATTTT. Translating gives CASSLRYSGNTIYF. Based on the CDR3 plus reference TRBV5-8 and TRBJ1-3, the full variable domain is EAGVTQSPTHLIKTRGQQATLRCSPISGHTSVYWYQQALGLGLQFLLWYDEGEERNRGNFPPRFSGRQFPNYSSELNVNALELEDSALYLCASSLRYSGNTIYFGEGSWLTVV.

The J gene is TRBJ2-1, the V gene TRBV15, with 10 bases matching TRBD2. The length of the CDR3 is 17 residues. Germline V CDR1 and CDR2: LNHNV, YYDKDF (reference sequence). The ends lost 0 bases at V and 9 bases at J; junction bases unmatched: 11. CDR3 protein: CATSREGLAGGSPEQFF. The CDR3 bases are TGTGCCACCAGCAGAGAGGGGTTAGCGGGGGGCTCCCCTGAGCAGTTCTTC.

This sequence joins TRBV4-1 and TRBJ2-2; a weak D match, TRBD1 (6 bases). Germline V gene lookup returns CDR1 MGHRA and CDR2 YSYEKL. The V end lost 5 bases, the J end lost 3 bases, and 13 bases lay between the germline ends. The CDR3 length is 15 residues. The CDR3 spells CASSYREGDTGELFF. In DNA form, the CDR3 reads TGCGCCAGCAGCTACAGGGAAGGGGACACCGGGGAGCTGTTTTTT.

The chain carries TRBV9 and TRBJ1-3; 7 bases are shared with TRBD1. V lost 4 bases, J lost 0 bases, and 16 bases stayed unmatched. Germline V gene sequence: CDR1 SGDLS, CDR2 YYNGEE. CDR3 size: 19 residues. CDR3 amino acids: CASSSRPRGTASSGNTIYF. The DNA of the CDR3 is TGTGCCAGCAGCTCACGACCAAGAGGGACAGCGAGCTCTGGAAACACCATATATTTT.

This clone was observed a few times. This sequence joins TRBV9 and TRBJ1-2; D unresolved. The germline gives CDR1 SGDLS, CDR2 YYNGEE. This CDR3 region has 15 residues. Trimming shortened V by 0 bases and J by 4 bases, and 13 bases separated the two germline ends. Written as DNA, the CDR3 is TGTGCCAGCAGCGTAGAGGCAGGCGCTACCTATGGCTACACCTTC. Protein sequence: CASSVEAGATYGYTF.

The CDR3 region has the DNA TGTGCCAGCAGCGGACTAGCGGGGGGTTCGAACACCGGGGAGCTGTTTTTT. Residues: CASSGLAGGSNTGELFF. The V call is TRBV9, the J call TRBJ2-2, with 13 bases aligning to TRBD2. This CDR3 comprises 17 residues. V lost 3 bases, J lost 0 bases, and 2 bases stayed unmatched. Germline CDR1 SGDLS, CDR2 YYNGEE.

The V and J genes are TRBV5-1 and TRBJ2-5, with no clear D. The last part of the DNA fits TRBJ2-7 better; the J call may be wrong. The CDR3 totals 14 residues. In germline, CDR1 is SGHRS, CDR2 YFSETQ. As DNA, the CDR3 is TGCGCCAGCAGCCCAGTTGGTGGGGCCTACGAGCAGTACTTC. Amino acid sequence: CASSPVGGAYEQYF.

The chain links TRBV7-9 to TRBJ2-7; 10 bases are shared with TRBD2. The CDR3 length is 15 residues. Germline V lookup: CDR1 SEHNR, CDR2 FQNEAQ (reference sequence). V gave up 4 bases and J gave up 7 bases; unmatched junction bases: 10. CDR3 DNA: TGTGCCAGCAGCTCCTTCAGCGGGGGGGCGAAGGAGCAGTACTTC. Protein sequence: CASSSFSGGAKEQYF. Supplemented by reference TRBV7-9 and TRBJ2-7, the full variable domain reads DTGVSQNPRHKITKRGQNVTFRCDPISEHNRLYWYRQTLGQGPEFLTYFQNEAQLEKSRLLSDRFSAERPKGSFSTLEIQRTEQGDSAMYLCASSSFSGGAKEQYFGPGTRLTVT.

The chain combines TRBV5-4 with TRBJ2-5; no firm D call. The germline CDR1 and CDR2 sequences are SGHNT and YYREEE (reference sequence). Trimming pared 0 bases from V and 1 base from J, leaving 7 bases between. The CDR3 spans 14 residues. The CDR3: CASSLGQRQETQYF. In DNA, the CDR3 is TGTGCCAGCAGCTTGGGTCAGCGCCAAGAGACCCAGTACTTC.

This clone is classed as medium-sized. The rearrangement joins TRBV6-4 to TRBJ1-5; the D gene is possibly TRBD1 (5 bases). This CDR3 is built from 13 residues. Trimming took 3 bases from V and 4 from J, leaving 7 bases between them. Germline-derived CDR1 and CDR2 are MRHNA and SNTAGT. The chain's CDR3 is CASSEGANQPQHF. The CDR3 region has the DNA TGTGCCAGCAGTGAAGGGGCGAATCAGCCCCAGCATTTT.

This clone was seen a handful of times. This chain links TRBV5-1 with TRBJ1-2; 9 bases fit TRBD1. The CDR3 totals 14 residues. The germline CDR1 and CDR2 sequences are SGHRS and YFSETQ. V was clipped by 1 base and J by 6 bases; unmatched bases: 4. The CDR3: CASSLMGQGNGYTF. The CDR3 region has the DNA TGCGCCAGCAGCTTGATGGGACAGGGCAATGGCTACACCTTC.